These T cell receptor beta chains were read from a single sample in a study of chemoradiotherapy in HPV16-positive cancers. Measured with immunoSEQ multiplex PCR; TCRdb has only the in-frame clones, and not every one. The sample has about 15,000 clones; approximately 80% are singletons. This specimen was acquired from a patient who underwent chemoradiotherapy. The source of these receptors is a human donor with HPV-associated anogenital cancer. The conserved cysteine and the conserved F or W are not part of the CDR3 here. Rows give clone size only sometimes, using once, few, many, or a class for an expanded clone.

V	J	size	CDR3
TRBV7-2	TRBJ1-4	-	ASSLRGGDEKLF
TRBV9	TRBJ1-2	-	ASSDGGEGPL
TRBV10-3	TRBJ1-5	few	ATANSLINQPQH
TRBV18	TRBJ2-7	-	ASSPSVGADTYEQY
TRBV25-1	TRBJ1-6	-	ASSDGGGGANSPLH
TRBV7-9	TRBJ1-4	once	ASSLEGREKLF
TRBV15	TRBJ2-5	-	ATSREDRSQETQY
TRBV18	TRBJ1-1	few	ASSGQSNTEAF
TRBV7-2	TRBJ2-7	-	ASSLSRQGAQYEQY
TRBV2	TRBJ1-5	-	ASKKTDQSNQPQH
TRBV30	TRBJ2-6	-	AWSVRYRQGARGANVLT
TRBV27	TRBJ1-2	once	ASTRGDRVDGYT
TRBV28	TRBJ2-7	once	ASSTADRGYEQY
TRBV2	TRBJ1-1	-	ASSEWGAIEAF
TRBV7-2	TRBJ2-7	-	ASSLGVNEGGNPYEQY
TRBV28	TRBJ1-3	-	ASSLWGGGRSSGNTIY
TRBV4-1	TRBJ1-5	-	ASSHSGVRGPQPQH
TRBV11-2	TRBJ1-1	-	ASSNDRGYEMNTEAF